Here is one T cell receptor beta chain with its context. The data were produced by immunoSEQ multiplex PCR, yet TCRdb's version contains in-frame clones alone and is incomplete. The sample consists of about 250,000 clones, 85% to 95% of them appearing once. Trimming cost V 3 bases and J 3 bases, with 8 bases left between them. The germline V gene has CDR1 SNHLY and CDR2 FYNNEI. The CDR3 has 13 residues. This record comes from a study of blood T cell repertoires in COVID-19. The specimen sequenced was peripheral blood. V usage is TRBV2 and J usage is TRBJ1-2; maybe TRBD1 (5 bases). The TCR originated in a young man with COVID-19, enrolled during active disease. The DNA of the CDR3 is TGTGCCAGCAGTGAGGGACTGGACTATGGCTACACCTTC. Amino acids: CASSEGLDYGYTF.